This TCR beta chain was documented in a study of T cells in Graves' hyperthyroidism and ophthalmopathy. For the study at large: Peripheral blood draws took place at initial diagnosis, ahead of any treatment.

This CDR3 is 15 amino acids long. Germline V gene lookup returns CDR1 MDHEN and CDR2 SYDVKM. Trimming took off 5 bases at V and 2 bases at J, with 12 bases between the two ends. Amplification targeted TCR beta CDR3 regions from RNA transcripts. First-round RT-PCR targeting the TCR CDR3 was performed with the HTBI primer set. Via MiXCR, TCRdb re-called the multiplex PCR reads, giving one row per CDR3 protein. The sample holds about 360,000 distinct CDR3 sequences, approximately 13% seen once. Ten or more counts support this clonotype. The chain joins TRBV28 to TRBJ1-4; the D gene is possibly TRBD1 (6 bases). Sequencing used blood. The receptor's source is a man aged 25-45 years with Graves' hyperthyroidism that later progressed to Graves' ophthalmopathy. The CDR3 is CASSPTGTTNEKLFF. The CDR3 nucleotides read TGTGCCAGCAGTCCCACAGGGACGACTAATGAAAAACTGTTTTTT.